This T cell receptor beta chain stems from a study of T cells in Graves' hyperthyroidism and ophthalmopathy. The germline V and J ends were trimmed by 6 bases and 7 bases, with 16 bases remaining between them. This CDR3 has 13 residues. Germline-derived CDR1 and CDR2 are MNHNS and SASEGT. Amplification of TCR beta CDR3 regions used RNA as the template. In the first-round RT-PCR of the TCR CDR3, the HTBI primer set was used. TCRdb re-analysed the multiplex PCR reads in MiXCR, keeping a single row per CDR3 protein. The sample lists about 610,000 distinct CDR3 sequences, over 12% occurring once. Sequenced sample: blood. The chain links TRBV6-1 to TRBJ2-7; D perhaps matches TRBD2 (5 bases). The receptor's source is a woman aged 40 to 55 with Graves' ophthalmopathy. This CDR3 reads CASSQLGEREQYF. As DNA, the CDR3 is TGTGCCAGCAGCCAGCTCGGGGAACGGGAGCAGTACTTC.